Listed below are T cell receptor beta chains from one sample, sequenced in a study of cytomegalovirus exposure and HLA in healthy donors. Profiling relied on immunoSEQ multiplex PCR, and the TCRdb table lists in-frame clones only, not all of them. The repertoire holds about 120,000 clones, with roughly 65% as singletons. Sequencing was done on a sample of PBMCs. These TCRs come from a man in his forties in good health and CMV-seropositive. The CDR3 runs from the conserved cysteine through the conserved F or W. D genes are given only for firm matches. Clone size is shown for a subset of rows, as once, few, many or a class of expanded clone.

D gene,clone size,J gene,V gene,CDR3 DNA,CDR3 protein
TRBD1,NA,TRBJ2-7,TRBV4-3,TGCGCCAGCAGCCGAGGGACAGGCCCCTACGAGCAGTACTTC,CASSRGTGPYEQYF
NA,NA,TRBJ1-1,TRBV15,TGTGCCACCAGCAGAGATCTAGACACTGAAGCTTTCTTT,CATSRDLDTEAFF
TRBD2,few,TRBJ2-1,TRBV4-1,TGCGCCAGCAGCTGGCGACTAGCGGCGGGCAATGAGCAGTTCTTC,CASSWRLAAGNEQFF
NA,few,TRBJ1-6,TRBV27,TGTGCCAGCAGTCCCTCGGTTGCAAATTCACCCCTCCACTTT,CASSPSVANSPLHF
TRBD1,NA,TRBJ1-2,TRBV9,TGTGCCAGCAGCGTCCGGGACAGGGCAGCTAACTATGGCTACACCTTC,CASSVRDRAANYGYTF
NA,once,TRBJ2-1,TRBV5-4,TGTGCCAGCAGCTTGGAGACAGAAACCTACAATGAGCAGTTCTTC,CASSLETETYNEQFF
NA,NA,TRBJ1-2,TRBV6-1,TGTGCCAGCAGTGCACAGAACTATGGCTACACCTTC,CASSAQNYGYTF
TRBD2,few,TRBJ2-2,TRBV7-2,TGTGCCAGCAGCCCAATAGGGAGGGACTCGAACACCGGGGAGCTGTTTTTT,CASSPIGRDSNTGELFF
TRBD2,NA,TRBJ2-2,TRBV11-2,TGTGCCAGCAGCTTAGGCGGACTAGCGGGCCACGGGGAGCTGTTTTTT,CASSLGGLAGHGELFF
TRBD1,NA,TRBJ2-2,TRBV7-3,TGTGCCAGCAGCTCACAGGGGGTCACCGGGGAGCTGTTTTTT,CASSSQGVTGELFF
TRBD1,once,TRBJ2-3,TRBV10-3,TGTGCCATCAGTGCTGGGGACAGTGCAGATACGCAGTATTTT,CAISAGDSADTQYF
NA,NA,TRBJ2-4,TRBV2,TGTGCCAGCAGTGATGTATCCGGAGCCAAAAACATTCAGTACTTC,CASSDVSGAKNIQYF
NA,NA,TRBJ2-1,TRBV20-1,TGCAGTGCCGTGGAGAATGAGCAGTTCTTC,CSAVENEQFF
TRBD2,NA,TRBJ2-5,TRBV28,TGTGCCAGCAGTGGGCGGGAGGGCCGAGAGACCCAGTACTTC,CASSGREGRETQYF
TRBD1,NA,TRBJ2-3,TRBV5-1,TGCGCCAGCAGCTTGGACAGGGGGGACACAGATACGCAGTATTTT,CASSLDRGDTDTQYF